A selection of T cell receptor beta chains follows, all from one sample in a study of CD8 T cells in Susac syndrome. TCRdb itself ran the immunoSEQ multiplex PCR reads through MiXCR, one entry per CDR3 protein. The top ten clones hold 0.1% of a sample with about 200,000 distinct CDR3 sequences, over 85% of them seen once. Specimen: CD4+ T cells from PBMCs. These receptor sequences come from a human donor in good health. The CDR3 runs from the conserved cysteine through the conserved F or W. Each record gives: D gene, J gene, V gene, clone size, CDR3 DNA, CDR3 protein. D genes are given only for firm matches. Size is omitted from some rows. Given values are once, few, many or a class for expanded clones.

- | TRBJ2-5 | TRBV5-1 | many | TGTGCCAGCAGCCTCGTGGGGGAGACCCAGTACTTC | CASSLVGETQYF
- | TRBJ2-7 | TRBV4-1 | - | TGCGCCAGCAGCCAAGGTATGCGGAGCTCCTACGAGCAGTACTTC | CASSQGMRSSYEQYF
TRBD2 | TRBJ2-5 | TRBV20-1 | - | TGCAGTGCCCACCTAGCGGGGCAAGAGACCCAGTACTTC | CSAHLAGQETQYF
TRBD1 | TRBJ1-2 | TRBV6-6 | - | TGTGCCAGCAGAGAGCTCGACAGGGGCGTAGGCTACACCTTC | CASRELDRGVGYTF
TRBD2 | TRBJ2-5 | TRBV5-4 | - | TGTGCCAGCAGCTTTCAACGGACTAGCAAAGAGACCCAGTACTTC | CASSFQRTSKETQYF
- | TRBJ2-5 | TRBV6-2/TRBV6-3 | - | - | CASSFGPGTETQYF
TRBD2 | TRBJ2-7 | TRBV20-1 | - | TGCAGTGCTAGAGTAGGACTAGCCGGGTACGAGCAGTACTTC | CSARVGLAGYEQYF
TRBD1 | TRBJ2-3 | TRBV12-3/TRBV12-4 | - | TGTGCCAACTCAGGGGGCCCCACAGATACGCAGTATTTT | CANSGGPTDTQYF
- | TRBJ2-5 | TRBV4-1 | - | TGCGCCAGCAGCCAAGGGCCCATCAGTAGGGAGACCCAGTACTTC | CASSQGPISRETQYF
- | TRBJ1-2 | TRBV7-9 | - | TGTGCCAGCAGCTCTTTGACAAACGGCTACACCTTC | CASSSLTNGYTF
TRBD1 | TRBJ2-5 | TRBV5-4 | - | TGTGCCAGCAGCATGACAGGGGACGAGACCCAGTACTTC | CASSMTGDETQYF
- | TRBJ1-2 | TRBV4-1 | - | TGCGCCAGCAGCCAAGATGCGAGGGTACAGGCCCACTATGGCTACACCTTC | CASSQDARVQAHYGYTF
TRBD1 | TRBJ1-2 | TRBV4-1 | few | TGCGCCAGCAGCCAAGTTGTAGGGGGCGCATATGGCTACACCTTC | CASSQVVGGAYGYTF
- | TRBJ2-7 | TRBV14 | - | TGTGCCAGCAGCCAAGACTTGGCCCGGGAGCAGTACTTC | CASSQDLAREQYF
- | TRBJ2-1 | TRBV5-1 | - | TGCGCCAGCAGCTTGGGGTCTCGCCGCGGGGGCAAGGGCACAGTCGATGAGCAGTTCTTC | CASSLGSRRGGKGTVDEQFF
- | TRBJ1-2 | TRBV30 | - | TGTGCCTGGAGTGTAACAGGCTATGGCTACACCTTC | CAWSVTGYGYTF
- | TRBJ1-1 | TRBV6-5 | - | TGTGCCAGCAGTTACAGGGACACGGGGGGGATGAACACTGAAGCTTTCTTT | CASSYRDTGGMNTEAFF
- | TRBJ2-5 | TRBV14 | - | TGTGCCAGCAGCCAGAGGGGCCCAGAGACCCAGTACTTC | CASSQRGPETQYF
- | TRBJ2-7 | TRBV20-1 | - | TGCAGTGCTTTCGGGGTCTCTCAATACGAGCAGTACTTC | CSAFGVSQYEQYF
- | TRBJ1-2 | TRBV24-1 | - | TGTGCCACCAGTGACCCCCCCGGGACAAAAGGCTACACCTTC | CATSDPPGTKGYTF
TRBD1 | TRBJ2-5 | TRBV29-1 | - | TGCAGCGTCGAGAGAAACAGGGGTATGGGAGAGACCCAGTACTTC | CSVERNRGMGETQYF
TRBD1 | TRBJ1-1 | TRBV6-6 | - | TGTGCCAGCAGAGAGACGGGACAGCTGATTGGGACTGAAGCTTTCTTT | CASRETGQLIGTEAFF